Shown below are 11 T cell receptor beta chains from a single sample sequenced in a study of response to subunit inactivated influenza vaccine. TCRdb processed the RT-PCR reads anew with MiXCR; each CDR3 protein has one entry. The table records about 240,000 distinct CDR3 sequences, 12% of them present only once. This material consisted of non-naive T cells sorted from PBMCs, taken around two weeks before vaccination. The receptors shown here come from a man in his fifties who received an inactivated influenza vaccine.

This clonotype has just a few counts. The chain uses TRBV4-1 and TRBJ2-6; TRBD1 matches 8 bases. This CDR3 has 19 residues. Germline V gene lookup returns CDR1 MGHRA and CDR2 YSYEKL. V dropped 0 bases and J dropped 2; count of bases not matched to a gene: 9. The CDR3 DNA reads TGCGCCAGCAGCCAAGAACGGACGACAGGGGTGGCTGGGGCCAACGTCCTGACTTTC. Amino acid sequence: CASSQERTTGVAGANVLTF.

This clonotype was seen a few times. V is TRBV5-1 and J is TRBJ2-2; 10 nucleotides line up with TRBD2. The CDR3 sequence is 16 residues long. V dropped 5 bases and J dropped 4; count of bases not matched to a gene: 8. Per the germline V gene, CDR1 is SGHRS and CDR2 is YFSETQ. The CDR3 bases are TGCGCCAGCAGTCAGATAGCGGGAGGAGGCACCGGGGAGCTGTTTTTT. Translated, it gives CASSQIAGGGTGELFF.

This clonotype is labeled medium-sized. The chain uses TRBV30 and TRBJ1-1, with unresolved D. The CDR3 covers 12 residues. The V and J ends lost 0 bases and 1 base respectively, with 3 bases between them. Looked up from germline, CDR1 is GTSNPN and CDR2 is SVGIG (reference sequence). Here the CDR3 reads CAWSVGNTEAFF. DNA for the CDR3: TGTGCCTGGAGTGTTGGGAACACTGAAGCTTTCTTT.

Many counts were recorded for this clonotype. The chain joins TRBV5-1 to TRBJ2-3; D perhaps matches TRBD1 (5 bases). The CDR3 is made up of 16 amino acids. V lost 4 bases, J lost 4 bases, and 19 bases lay in between. Germline values: CDR1 SGHRS, CDR2 YFSETQ. CDR3 sequence: CASSHLIRRGPDTQYF. In DNA, the CDR3 is TGCGCCAGCAGCCATCTCATCCGTAGGGGCCCAGATACGCAGTATTTT.

This clonotype was recorded many times. The chain employs TRBV4-2 and TRBJ2-7; D may be TRBD1 (6 bases). In germline, CDR1 is LGHNA, CDR2 YNFKEQ. This CDR3 is 16 amino acids long. V was clipped by 4 bases and J by 4 bases, with 20 bases between them. In nucleotides, the CDR3 is TGTGCCAGCAGCCCATCCCACCCCCCACAGGGTTACGAGCAGTACTTC. It codes for CASSPSHPPQGYEQYF.

This clonotype was found many times. The rearrangement links TRBV7-9 to TRBJ2-2, with D possibly being TRBD2 (6 bases). This CDR3 has 14 amino acids. Trimming took off 3 bases at V and 7 bases at J, with 12 bases between the two ends. Germline CDR1 is SEHNR and CDR2 is FQNEAQ (reference sequence). The CDR3 loop reads CASSLEGSVGELFF. For the CDR3, the DNA is TGTGCCAGCAGCTTGGAGGGGTCAGTCGGGGAGCTGTTTTTT.

The chain carries TRBV28 and TRBJ2-7, with D uncertain. The V gene's germline CDR1 is MDHEN and CDR2 SYDVKM. V lost 7 bases, J lost 3 bases, and 7 bases lay in between. The CDR3 covers 11 residues. CDR3 nucleotides: TGTGCCAGCAACGGCGGCTACGAGCAGTACTTC. This gives the protein CASNGGYEQYF.

This sequence joins TRBV27 and TRBJ2-1; TRBD2 matches 11 bases. This CDR3 has 13 amino acids. V was pared by 5 bases and J by 12 bases, with 6 bases of the junction left unmatched. Germline CDR1 MNHEY, CDR2 SMNVEV (reference sequence). The CDR3 protein is CASSPSGRRGQFF. CDR3 bases: TGTGCCAGCAGTCCTAGCGGGAGGCGTGGGCAGTTCTTC.

This clonotype was recorded at least ten times. This chain joins TRBV5-5 and TRBJ2-2; no definite D call. Germline CDR1 reads SGHKS; CDR2 reads YYEKEE (reference sequence). The CDR3 contains 14 residues. V was pared by 7 bases and J by 1 base, with 11 bases between. CDR3 residues: CASGNTLNTGELFF. The CDR3 DNA follows: TGTGCCAGCGGTAACACCTTGAACACCGGGGAGCTGTTTTTT.

This clonotype was seen more than once but under ten times. The chain recombines TRBV29-1 with TRBJ2-4; 15 positions match TRBD2. This CDR3 has 14 amino acids. V gave up 3 bases and J gave up 9 bases; unmatched junction bases: 3. Per the germline V gene, CDR1 is SQVTM and CDR2 is ANQGSEA. This chain's CDR3 is CSVDQGLAGGIQYF. The CDR3 DNA reads as TGCAGCGTTGACCAGGGACTAGCGGGAGGCATTCAGTACTTC.

This clonotype was detected ten times or more. V is TRBV25-1 and J is TRBJ2-7, with 7 bases aligning to TRBD1. V shed 10 bases and J 2 bases; nucleotides not matched to a gene: 11. The germline CDR1 and CDR2 sequences are MGHDK and SYGVNS. The CDR3 is 14 amino acids. In nucleotides, the CDR3 is TGTGCCACGGCAGTAGACCAGGGGGCCTACGAGCAGTACTTC. Its translation: CATAVDQGAYEQYF.